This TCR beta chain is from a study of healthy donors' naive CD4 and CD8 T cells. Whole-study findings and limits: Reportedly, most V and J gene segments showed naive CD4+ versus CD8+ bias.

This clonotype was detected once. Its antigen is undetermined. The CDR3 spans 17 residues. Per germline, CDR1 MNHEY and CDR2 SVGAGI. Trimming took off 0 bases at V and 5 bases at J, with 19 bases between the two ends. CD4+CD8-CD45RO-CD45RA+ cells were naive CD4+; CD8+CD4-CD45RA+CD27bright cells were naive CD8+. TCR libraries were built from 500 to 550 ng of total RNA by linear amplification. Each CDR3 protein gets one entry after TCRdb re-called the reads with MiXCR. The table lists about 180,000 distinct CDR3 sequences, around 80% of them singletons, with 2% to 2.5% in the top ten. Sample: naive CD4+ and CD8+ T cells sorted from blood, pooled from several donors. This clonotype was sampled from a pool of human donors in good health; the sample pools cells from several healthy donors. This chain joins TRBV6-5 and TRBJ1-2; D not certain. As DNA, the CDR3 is TGTGCCAGCAGTTACTCTCCGGTAGGGAACCCTGGATATGGCTACACCTTC. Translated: CASSYSPVGNPGYGYTF.